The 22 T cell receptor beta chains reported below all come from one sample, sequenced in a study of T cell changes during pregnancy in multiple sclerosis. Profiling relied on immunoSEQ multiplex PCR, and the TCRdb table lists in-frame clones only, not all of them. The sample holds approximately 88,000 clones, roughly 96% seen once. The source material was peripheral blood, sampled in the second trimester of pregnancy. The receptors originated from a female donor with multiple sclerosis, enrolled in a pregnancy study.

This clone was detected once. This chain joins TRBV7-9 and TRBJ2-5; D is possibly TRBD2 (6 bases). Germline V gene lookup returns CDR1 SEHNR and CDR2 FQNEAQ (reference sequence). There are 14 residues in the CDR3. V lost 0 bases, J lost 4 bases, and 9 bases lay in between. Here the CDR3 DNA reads TGTGCCAGCAGCTTAGCGGGAGGAGGAGAGACCCAGTACTTC. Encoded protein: CASSLAGGGETQYF.

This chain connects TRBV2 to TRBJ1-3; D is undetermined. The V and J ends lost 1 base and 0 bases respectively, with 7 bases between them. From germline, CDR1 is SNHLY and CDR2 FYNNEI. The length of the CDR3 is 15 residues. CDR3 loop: CASSEDAISGNTIYF. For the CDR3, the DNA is TGTGCCAGCAGTGAAGACGCGATCTCTGGAAACACCATATATTTT.

The CDR3 region has the DNA TGTGCCAGCAGCCAGGCGGGCGGAGGGACTCCAAATGAGCAGTTCTTC. Translating gives CASSQAGGGTPNEQFF. The chain links TRBV4-2 to TRBJ2-1; D may be TRBD2 (6 bases). The CDR3 runs 16 residues. Germline-derived CDR1 and CDR2 are LGHNA and YNFKEQ. The germline V and J ends were trimmed by 3 bases and 7 bases, with 19 bases remaining between them.

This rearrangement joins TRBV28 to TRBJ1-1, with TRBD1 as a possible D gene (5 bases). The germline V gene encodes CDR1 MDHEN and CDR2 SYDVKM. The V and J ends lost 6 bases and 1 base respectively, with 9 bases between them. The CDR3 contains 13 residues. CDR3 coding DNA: TGTGCCAGCAGAGGGGTGGGGAACACTGAAGCTTTCTTT. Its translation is CASRGVGNTEAFF.

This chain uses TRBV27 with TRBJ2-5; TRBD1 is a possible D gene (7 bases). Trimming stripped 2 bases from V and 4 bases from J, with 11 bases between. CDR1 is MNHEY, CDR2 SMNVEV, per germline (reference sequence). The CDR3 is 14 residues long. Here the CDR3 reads CASSLQGGLETQYF. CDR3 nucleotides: TGTGCCAGCAGTTTACAGGGGGGATTAGAGACCCAGTACTTC.

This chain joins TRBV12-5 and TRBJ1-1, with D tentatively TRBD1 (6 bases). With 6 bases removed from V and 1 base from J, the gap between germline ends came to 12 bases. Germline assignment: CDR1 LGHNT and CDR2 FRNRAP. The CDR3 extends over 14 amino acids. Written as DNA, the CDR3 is TGTGCTAGTGGCCCCCGGACAGAGAACACTGAAGCTTTCTTT. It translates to CASGPRTENTEAFF.

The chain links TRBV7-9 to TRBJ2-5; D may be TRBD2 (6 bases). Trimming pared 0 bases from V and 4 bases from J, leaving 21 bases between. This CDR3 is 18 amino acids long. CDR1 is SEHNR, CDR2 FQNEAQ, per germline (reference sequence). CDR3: CASSLAGDAGRARETQYF. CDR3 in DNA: TGTGCCAGCAGCTTAGCGGGGGATGCGGGGAGAGCTCGAGAGACCCAGTACTTC. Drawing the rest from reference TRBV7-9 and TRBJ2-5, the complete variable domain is DTGVSQNPRHKITKRGQNVTFRCDPISEHNRLYWYRQTLGQGPEFLTYFQNEAQLEKSRLLSDRFSAERPKGSFSTLEIQRTEQGDSAMYLCASSLAGDAGRARETQYFGPGTRLLVL.

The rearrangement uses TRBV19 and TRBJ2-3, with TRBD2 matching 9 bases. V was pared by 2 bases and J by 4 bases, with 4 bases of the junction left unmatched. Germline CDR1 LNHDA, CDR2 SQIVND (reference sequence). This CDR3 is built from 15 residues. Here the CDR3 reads CASSIFSGSSDTQYF. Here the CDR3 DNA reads TGTGCCAGTAGTATATTTAGCGGGAGCTCAGATACGCAGTATTTT.

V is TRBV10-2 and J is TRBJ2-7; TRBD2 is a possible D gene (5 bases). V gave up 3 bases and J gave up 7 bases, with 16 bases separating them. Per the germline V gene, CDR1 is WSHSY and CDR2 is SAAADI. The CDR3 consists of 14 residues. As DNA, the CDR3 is TGCGCCAGCAGTGATTGGTCCGGAACTAGGGAGCAGTACTTC. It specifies CASSDWSGTREQYF.

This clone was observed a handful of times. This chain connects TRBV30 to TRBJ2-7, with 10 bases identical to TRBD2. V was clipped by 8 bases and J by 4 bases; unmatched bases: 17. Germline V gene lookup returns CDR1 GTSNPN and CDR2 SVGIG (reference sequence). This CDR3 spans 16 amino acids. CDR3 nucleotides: TGTGCCGTGACTCGTGGCCGGGCTAGCGGGAGATACGAGCAGTACTTC. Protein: CAVTRGRASGRYEQYF.

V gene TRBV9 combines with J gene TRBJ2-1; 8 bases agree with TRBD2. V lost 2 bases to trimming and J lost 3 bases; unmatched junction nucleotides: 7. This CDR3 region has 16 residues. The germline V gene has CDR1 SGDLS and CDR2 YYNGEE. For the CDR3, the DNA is TGTGCCAGCAGCGTGTCAAAGCGGGAGATCTACAATGAGCAGTTCTTC. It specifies CASSVSKREIYNEQFF.

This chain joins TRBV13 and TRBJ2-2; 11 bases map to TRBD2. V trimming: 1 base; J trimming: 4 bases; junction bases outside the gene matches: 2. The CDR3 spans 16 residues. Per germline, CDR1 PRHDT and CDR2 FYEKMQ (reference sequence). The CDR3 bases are TGTGCCAGCAGCTTAGCACTAGCGGGGGCCACCGGGGAGCTGTTTTTT. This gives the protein CASSLALAGATGELFF.

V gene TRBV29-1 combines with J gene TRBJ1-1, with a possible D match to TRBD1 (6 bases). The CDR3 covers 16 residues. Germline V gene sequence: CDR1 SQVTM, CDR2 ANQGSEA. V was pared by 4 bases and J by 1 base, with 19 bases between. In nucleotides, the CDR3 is TGCAGCGTTGGATCCACCGGCAGGGGCTGGAACACTGAAGCTTTCTTT. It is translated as CSVGSTGRGWNTEAFF.

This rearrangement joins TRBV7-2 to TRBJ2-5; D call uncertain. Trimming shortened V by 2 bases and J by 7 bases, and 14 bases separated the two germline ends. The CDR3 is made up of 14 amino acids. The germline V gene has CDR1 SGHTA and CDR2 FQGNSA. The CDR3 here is CASSLLIPAGTQYF. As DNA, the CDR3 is TGTGCCAGCAGCTTATTAATTCCGGCAGGGACCCAGTACTTC.

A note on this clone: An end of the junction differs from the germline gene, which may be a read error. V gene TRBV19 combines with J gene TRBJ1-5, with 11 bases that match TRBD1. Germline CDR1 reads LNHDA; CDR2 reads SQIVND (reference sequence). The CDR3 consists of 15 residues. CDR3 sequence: CASISHGTGGPWLYF. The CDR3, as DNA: TGTGCCAGTATCTCCCACGGGACAGGGGGACCCTGGTTGTATTTT.

The CDR3 DNA reads TGTGCCACCGGTCGGCGGCGGGACTCCTACGAGCAGTACTTC. It encodes CATGRRRDSYEQYF. The chain recombines TRBV6-5 with TRBJ2-7; weak D call: TRBD2 (6 bases). Deletions cut 10 bases from V and 0 bases from J, with 16 bases between. The germline gives CDR1 MNHEY, CDR2 SVGAGI. The CDR3 length is 14 residues.

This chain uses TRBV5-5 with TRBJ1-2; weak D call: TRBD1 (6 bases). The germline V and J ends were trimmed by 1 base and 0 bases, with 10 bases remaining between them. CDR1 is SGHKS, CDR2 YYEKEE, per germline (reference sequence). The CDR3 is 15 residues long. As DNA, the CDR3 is TGTGCCAGCAGCTTGACAGGGATCCCTAACTATGGCTACACCTTC. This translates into CASSLTGIPNYGYTF. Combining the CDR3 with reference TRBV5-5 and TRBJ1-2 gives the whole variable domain DAGVTQSPTHLIKTRGQQVTLRCSPISGHKSVSWYQQVLGQGPQFIFQYYEKEERGRGNFPDRFSARQFPNYSSELNVNALLLGDSALYLCASSLTGIPNYGYTFGSGTRLTVV.

CDR3 DNA: TGTGCCAGTAGTATTCAGGGGACTAACTATGGCTACACCTTC. Protein product: CASSIQGTNYGYTF. The V call is TRBV19, the J call TRBJ1-2, with TRBD1 as a possible D gene (6 bases). Per the germline V gene, CDR1 is LNHDA and CDR2 is SQIVND (reference sequence). The CDR3 is made up of 14 amino acids. Trimming pared 3 bases from V and 0 bases from J, leaving 8 bases between.

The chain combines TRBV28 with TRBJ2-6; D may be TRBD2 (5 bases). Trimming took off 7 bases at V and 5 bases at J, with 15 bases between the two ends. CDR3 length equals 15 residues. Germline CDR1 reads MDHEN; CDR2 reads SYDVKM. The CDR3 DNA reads TGTGCCAGCATCACGGCGGGTGGGAGGGCCAACGTCCTGACTTTC. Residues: CASITAGGRANVLTF.

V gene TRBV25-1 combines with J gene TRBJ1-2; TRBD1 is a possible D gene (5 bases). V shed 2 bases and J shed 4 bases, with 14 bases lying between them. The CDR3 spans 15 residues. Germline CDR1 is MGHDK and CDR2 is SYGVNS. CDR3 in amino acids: CASSETWRQSYGYTF. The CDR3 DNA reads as TGTGCCAGCAGTGAAACCTGGCGACAGTCCTATGGCTACACCTTC.

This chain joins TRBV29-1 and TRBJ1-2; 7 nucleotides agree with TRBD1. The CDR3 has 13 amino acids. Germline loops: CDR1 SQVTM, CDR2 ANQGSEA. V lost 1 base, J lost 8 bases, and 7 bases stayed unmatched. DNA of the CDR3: TGCAGCGTTGAAGCGCAGGGGGTGGGCGGCTACACCTTC. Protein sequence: CSVEAQGVGGYTF.

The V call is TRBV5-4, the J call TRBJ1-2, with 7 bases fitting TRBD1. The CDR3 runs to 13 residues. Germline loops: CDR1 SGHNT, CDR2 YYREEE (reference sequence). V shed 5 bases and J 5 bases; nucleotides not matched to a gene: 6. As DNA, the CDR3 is TGTGCCAGCAGGCGGACAGGCGATTATGGCTACACCTTC. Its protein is CASRRTGDYGYTF.